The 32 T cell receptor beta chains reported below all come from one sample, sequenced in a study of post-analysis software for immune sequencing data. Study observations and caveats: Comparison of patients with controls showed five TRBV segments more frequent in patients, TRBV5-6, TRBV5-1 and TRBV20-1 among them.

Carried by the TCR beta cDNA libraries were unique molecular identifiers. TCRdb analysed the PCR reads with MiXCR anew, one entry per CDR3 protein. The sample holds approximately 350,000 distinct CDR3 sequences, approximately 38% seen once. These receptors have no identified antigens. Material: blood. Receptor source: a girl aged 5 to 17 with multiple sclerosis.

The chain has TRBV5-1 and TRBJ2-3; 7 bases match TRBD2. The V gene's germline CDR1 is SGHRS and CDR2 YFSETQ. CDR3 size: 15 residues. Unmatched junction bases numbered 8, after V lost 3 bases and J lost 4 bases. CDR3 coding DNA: TGCGCCAGCAGCTCGGCGGGGGACCTTGCAGATACGCAGTATTTT. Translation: CASSSAGDLADTQYF.

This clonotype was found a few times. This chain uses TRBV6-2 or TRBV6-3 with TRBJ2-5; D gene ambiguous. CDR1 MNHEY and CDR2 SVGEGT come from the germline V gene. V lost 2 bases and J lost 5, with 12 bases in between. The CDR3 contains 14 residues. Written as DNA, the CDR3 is TGTGCCAGCAGTTACGCCGTTTACTGGGAGACCCAGTACTTC. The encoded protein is CASSYAVYWETQYF.

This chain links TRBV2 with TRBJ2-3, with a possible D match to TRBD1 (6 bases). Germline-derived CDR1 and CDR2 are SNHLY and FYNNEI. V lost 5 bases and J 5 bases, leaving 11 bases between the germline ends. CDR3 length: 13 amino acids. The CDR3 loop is CASSIDRIDTQYF. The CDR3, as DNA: TGTGCCAGCAGTATCGACAGGATAGATACGCAGTATTTT.

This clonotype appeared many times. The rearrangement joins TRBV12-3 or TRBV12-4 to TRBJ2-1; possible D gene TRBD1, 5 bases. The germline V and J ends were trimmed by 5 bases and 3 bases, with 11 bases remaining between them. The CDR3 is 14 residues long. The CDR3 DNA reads TGTGCCAGCAGTCCGACAGACAGCTACAATGAGCAGTTCTTC. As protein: CASSPTDSYNEQFF.

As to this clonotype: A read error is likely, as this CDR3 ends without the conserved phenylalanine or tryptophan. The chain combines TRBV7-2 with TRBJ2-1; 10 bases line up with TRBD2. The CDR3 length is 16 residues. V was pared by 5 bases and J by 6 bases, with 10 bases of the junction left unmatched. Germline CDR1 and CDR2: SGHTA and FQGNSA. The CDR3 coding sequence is TGTGCCAGCAGCCCCGGCGCCCTAGCGGGGGCCAATGAGCAGTTCTTA. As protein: CASSPGALAGANEQFL.

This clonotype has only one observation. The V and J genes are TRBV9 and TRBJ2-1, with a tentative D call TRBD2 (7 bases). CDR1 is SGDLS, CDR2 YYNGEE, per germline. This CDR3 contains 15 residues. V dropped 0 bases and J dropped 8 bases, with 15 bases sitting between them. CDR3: CASSVGGGARYEQFF. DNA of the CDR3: TGTGCCAGCAGCGTAGGGGGGGGGGCTCGGTATGAGCAGTTCTTC.

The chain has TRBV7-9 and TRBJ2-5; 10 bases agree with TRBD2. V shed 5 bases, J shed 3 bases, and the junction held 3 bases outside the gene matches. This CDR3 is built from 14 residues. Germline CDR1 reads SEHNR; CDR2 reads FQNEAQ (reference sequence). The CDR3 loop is CASSTTSGEETQYF. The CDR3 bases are TGTGCCAGCAGCACCACTAGCGGGGAAGAGACCCAGTACTTC.

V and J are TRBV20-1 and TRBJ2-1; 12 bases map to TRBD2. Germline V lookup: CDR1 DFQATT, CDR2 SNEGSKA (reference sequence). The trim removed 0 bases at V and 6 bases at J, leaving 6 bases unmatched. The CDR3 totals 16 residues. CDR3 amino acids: CSARDWTSGEINEQFF. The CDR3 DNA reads TGCAGTGCTAGAGATTGGACTAGCGGGGAGATCAATGAGCAGTTCTTC.

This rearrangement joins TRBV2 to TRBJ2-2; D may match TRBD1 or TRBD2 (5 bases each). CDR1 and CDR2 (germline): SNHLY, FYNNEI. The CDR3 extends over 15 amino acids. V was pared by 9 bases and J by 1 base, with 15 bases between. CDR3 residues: CARGTGTENTGELFF. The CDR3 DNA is TGTGCCAGGGGCACGGGGACCGAGAACACCGGGGAGCTGTTTTTT.

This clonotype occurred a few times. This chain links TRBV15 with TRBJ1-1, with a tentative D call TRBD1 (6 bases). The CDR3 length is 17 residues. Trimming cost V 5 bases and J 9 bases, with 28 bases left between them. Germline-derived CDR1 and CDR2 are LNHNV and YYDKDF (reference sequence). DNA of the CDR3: TGTGCCACCAGCCAGTTTCTTTCCACTGACAGGCCCGTGCAAGCTTTCTTT. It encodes CATSQFLSTDRPVQAFF. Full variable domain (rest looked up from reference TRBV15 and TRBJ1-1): DAMVIQNPRYQVTQFGKPVTLSCSQTLNHNVMYWYQQKSSQAPKLLFHYYDKDFNNEADTPDNFQSRRPNTSFCFLDIRSPGLGDTAMYLCATSQFLSTDRPVQAFFGQGTRLTVV.

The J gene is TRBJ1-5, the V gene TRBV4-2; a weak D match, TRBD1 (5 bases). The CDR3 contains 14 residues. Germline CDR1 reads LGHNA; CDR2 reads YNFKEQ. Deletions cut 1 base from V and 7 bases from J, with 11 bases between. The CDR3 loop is CASSQGPGQQPQHF. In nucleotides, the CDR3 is TGTGCCAGCAGCCAAGGTCCAGGGCAGCAGCCCCAGCATTTT.

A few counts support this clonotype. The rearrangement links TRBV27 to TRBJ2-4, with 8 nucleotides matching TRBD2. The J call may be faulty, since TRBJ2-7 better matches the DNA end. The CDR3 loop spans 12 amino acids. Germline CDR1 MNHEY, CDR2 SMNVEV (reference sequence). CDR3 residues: CASIGGAREQYF. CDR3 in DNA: TGTGCCAGCATCGGGGGGGCGCGCGAGCAGTACTTC.

The CDR3 nucleotides read TGTGCCAGCAAGGAGGGCGGGGTGGACGACGAGCAGTACTTC. It yields the protein CASKEGGVDDEQYF. The chain has TRBV28 and TRBJ2-7; the D gene is possibly TRBD2 (6 bases). The CDR3 has 14 residues. Germline CDR1 MDHEN, CDR2 SYDVKM. The V end was cut by 7 bases, the J end by 5 bases, with 18 bases between.

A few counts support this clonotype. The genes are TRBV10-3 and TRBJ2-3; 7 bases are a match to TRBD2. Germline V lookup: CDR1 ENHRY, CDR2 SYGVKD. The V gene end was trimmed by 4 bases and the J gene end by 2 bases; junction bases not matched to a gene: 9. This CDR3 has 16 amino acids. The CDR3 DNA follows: TGTGCCATCAGTGTTGACAGCGGGGTGGACACAGATACGCAGTATTTT. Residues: CAISVDSGVDTDTQYF.

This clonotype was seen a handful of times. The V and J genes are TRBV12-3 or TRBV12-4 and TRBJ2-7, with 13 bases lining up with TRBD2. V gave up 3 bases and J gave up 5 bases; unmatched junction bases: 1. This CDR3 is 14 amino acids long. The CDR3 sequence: CASSFGLAGDEQYF. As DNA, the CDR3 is TGTGCCAGCAGTTTCGGACTAGCGGGGGACGAGCAGTACTTC.

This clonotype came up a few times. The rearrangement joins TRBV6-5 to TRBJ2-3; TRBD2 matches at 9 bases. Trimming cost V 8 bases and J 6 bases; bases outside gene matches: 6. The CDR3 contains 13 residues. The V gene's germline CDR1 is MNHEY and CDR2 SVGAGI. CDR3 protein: CASGGTSKDTQYF. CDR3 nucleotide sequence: TGTGCCAGCGGGGGGACTAGCAAGGATACGCAGTATTTT.

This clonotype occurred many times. CDR3 amino acids: CASSLGQNNEQFF. The CDR3 DNA reads TGTGCCAGCAGCTTGGGACAGAACAATGAGCAGTTCTTC. This sequence joins TRBV7-8 and TRBJ2-1; 7 nucleotides line up with TRBD1. The CDR3 is 13 residues long. Trimming at V came to 3 bases and at J to 5 bases, leaving 1 base not matched to a gene. The germline CDR1 and CDR2 sequences are SGHVS and FQNEAQ. Full variable domain (remainder filled in from reference TRBV7-8 and TRBJ2-1): GAGVSQSPRYKVAKRGQDVALRCDPISGHVSLFWYQQALGQGPEFLTYFQNEAQLDKSGLPSDRFFAERPEGSVSTLKIQRTQQEDSAVYLCASSLGQNNEQFFGPGTRLTVL.

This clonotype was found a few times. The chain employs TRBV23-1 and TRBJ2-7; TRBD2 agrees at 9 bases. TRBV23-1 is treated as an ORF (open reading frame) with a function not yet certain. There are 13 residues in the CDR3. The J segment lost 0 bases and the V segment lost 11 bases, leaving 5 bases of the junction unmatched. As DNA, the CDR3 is TGCGCCCCGCGGGGGGGAGACTCCTACGAGCAGTACTTC. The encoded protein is CAPRGGDSYEQYF.

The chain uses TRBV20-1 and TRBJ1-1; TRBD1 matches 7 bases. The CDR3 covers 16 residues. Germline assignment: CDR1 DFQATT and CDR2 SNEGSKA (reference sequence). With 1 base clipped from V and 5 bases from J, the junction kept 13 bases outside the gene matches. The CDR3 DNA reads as TGCAGTGCTAGAGTCCCCAGGGGGTCGAGCGGAACTGAAGCTTTCTTT. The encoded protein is CSARVPRGSSGTEAFF.

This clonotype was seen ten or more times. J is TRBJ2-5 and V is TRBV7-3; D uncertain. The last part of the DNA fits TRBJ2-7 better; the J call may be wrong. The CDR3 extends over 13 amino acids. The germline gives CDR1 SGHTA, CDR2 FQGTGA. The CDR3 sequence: CASSYSLGYEQYF. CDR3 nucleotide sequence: TGTGCCAGCAGTTACTCTTTGGGTTACGAGCAGTACTTC.

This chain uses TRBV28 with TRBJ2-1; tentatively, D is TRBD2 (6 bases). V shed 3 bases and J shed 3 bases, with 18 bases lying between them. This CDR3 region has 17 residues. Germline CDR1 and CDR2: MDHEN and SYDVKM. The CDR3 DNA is TGTGCCAGCAGTTTGCCCGCCCGATTCGGGGGCTACAATGAGCAGTTCTTC. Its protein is CASSLPARFGGYNEQFF.

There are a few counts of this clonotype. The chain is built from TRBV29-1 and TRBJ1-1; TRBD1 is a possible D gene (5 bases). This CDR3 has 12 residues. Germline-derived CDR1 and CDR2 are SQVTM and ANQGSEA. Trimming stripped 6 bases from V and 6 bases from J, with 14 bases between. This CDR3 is CSVERGLAEAFF. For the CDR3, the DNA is TGCAGCGTGGAAAGGGGATTAGCTGAAGCTTTCTTT.

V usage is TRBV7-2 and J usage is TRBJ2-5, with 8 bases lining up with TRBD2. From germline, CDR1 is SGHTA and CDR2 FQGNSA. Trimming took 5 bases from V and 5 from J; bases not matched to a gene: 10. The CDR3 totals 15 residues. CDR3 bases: TGTGCCAGCAGCCCCTTGGCGGGGGGATGGGAGACCCAGTACTTC. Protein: CASSPLAGGWETQYF. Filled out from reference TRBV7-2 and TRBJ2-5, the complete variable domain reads GAGVSQSPSNKVTEKGKDVELRCDPISGHTALYWYRQSLGQGLEFLIYFQGNSAPDKSGLPSDRFSAERTGGSVSTLTIQRTQQEDSAVYLCASSPLAGGWETQYFGPGTRLLVL.

The CDR3 sequence: CASSRQGDYGYTF. The CDR3 DNA is TGTGCCAGCAGCCGGCAGGGCGACTATGGCTACACCTTC. The genes are TRBV3-1 and TRBJ1-2, with a possible D match to TRBD1 (5 bases). This CDR3 has 13 residues. CDR1 is LGHDT and CDR2 is YNNKEL in the germline V gene (reference sequence). The V gene lost 4 bases and the J gene lost 3 bases, with 9 bases spanning the gap.

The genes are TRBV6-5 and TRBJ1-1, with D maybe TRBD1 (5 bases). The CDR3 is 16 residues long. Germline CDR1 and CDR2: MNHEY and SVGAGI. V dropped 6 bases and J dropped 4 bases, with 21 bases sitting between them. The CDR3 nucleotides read TGTGCCAGCAGGCCCGCAGCGGGACGAGGACCCACTGAAGCTTTCTTT. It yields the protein CASRPAAGRGPTEAFF.

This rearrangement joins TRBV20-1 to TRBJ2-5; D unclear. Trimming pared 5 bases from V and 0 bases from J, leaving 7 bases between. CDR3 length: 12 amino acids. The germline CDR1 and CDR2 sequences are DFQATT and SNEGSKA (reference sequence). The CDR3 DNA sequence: TGCAGTGCTCTCAGTAACCAAGAGACCCAGTACTTC. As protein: CSALSNQETQYF.

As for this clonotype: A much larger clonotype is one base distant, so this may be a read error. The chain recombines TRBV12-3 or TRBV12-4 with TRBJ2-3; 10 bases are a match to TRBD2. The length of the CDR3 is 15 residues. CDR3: CASSLGAGGADTEYF. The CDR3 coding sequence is TGTGCCAGCAGTTTAGGAGCGGGGGGGGCAGATACGGAGTATTTT.

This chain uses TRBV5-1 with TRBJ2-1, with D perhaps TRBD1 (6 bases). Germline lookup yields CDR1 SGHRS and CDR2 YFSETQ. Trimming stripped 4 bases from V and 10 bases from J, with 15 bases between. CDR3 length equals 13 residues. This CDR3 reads CASSLEQGPEQFF. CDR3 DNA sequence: TGCGCCAGCAGCCTGGAGCAGGGGCCAGAGCAGTTCTTC.

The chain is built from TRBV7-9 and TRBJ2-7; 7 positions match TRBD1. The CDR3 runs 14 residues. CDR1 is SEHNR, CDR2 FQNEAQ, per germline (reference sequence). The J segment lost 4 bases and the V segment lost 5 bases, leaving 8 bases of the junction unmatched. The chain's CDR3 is CASSQRDSFYEQYF. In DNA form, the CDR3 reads TGTGCCAGCAGCCAAAGGGACAGCTTTTACGAGCAGTACTTC.

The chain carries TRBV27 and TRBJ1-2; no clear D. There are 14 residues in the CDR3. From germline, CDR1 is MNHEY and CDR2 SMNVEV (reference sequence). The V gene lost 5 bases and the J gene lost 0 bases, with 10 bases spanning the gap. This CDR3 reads CASSLGMTNYGYTF. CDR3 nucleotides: TGTGCCAGCAGTCTAGGGATGACTAACTATGGCTACACCTTC.

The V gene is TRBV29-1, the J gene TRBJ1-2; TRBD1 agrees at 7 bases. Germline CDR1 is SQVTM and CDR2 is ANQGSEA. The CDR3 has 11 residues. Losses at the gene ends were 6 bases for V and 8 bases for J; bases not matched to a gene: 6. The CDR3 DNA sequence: TGCAGCGTCCGAAGGGACAGAGGCTACACCTTC. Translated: CSVRRDRGYTF.

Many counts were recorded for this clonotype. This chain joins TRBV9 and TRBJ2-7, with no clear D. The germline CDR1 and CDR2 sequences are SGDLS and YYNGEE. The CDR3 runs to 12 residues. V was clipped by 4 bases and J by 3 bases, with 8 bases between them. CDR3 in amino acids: CASSPGLYEQYF. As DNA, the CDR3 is TGTGCCAGCAGCCCTGGTCTCTACGAGCAGTACTTC. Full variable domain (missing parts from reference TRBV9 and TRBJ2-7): DSGVTQTPKHLITATGQRVTLRCSPRSGDLSVYWYQQSLDQGLQFLIQYYNGEERAKGNILERFSAQQFPDLHSELNLSSLELGDSALYFCASSPGLYEQYFGPGTRLTVT.